This T cell receptor beta chain was sequenced for a study of T cells after posttransplantation cyclophosphamide. Study observations and caveats: Skin or GI-infiltrating T cells shared few TRB sequences with blood. TRB clonality was highly associated with recipient CMV seropositivity and reactivation. Later blood repertoires were often dominated by clones from the donor CD8+ memory compartment.

Repertoires were generated with immunoSEQ multiplex PCR, while TCRdb's copy carries only in-frame clones and drops some. The sample is made up of about 38,000 clones, none counted only once. On the day of bone marrow donation, the related graft donor provided peripheral blood. There are many counts of this clone. Its target is unknown. Germline CDR1 reads MRHNA; CDR2 reads SNTAGT. V lost 3 bases and J lost 3, with 5 bases in between. This CDR3 has 13 residues. Sequencing used PBMCs. The clonotype comes from a man aged 50 or older in good health, CMV-negative, and a related stem cell transplant donor. The chain employs TRBV6-4 and TRBJ2-2, with D possibly matching TRBD1 (5 bases). The CDR3 DNA follows: TGTGCCAGCAGTGAAGGGGACACCGGGGAGCTGTTTTTT. Translated, it gives CASSEGDTGELFF.